This passage covers 20 T cell receptor beta chains from one sample sequenced in a study of blood T cell repertoires in COVID-19 (dated by TCRdb to 2018 to 2020). Receptors were amplified or captured by the immunoSEQ multiplex PCR assay. Drawn from immuneACCESS, this table holds only the in-frame rearrangements with V and J called that TCRdb kept. Clones are partly lost; checked studies trace under half to an unresolved V gene and leave the rest unexplained. Present in this sample are under 350,000 clones, about 89% of which were seen just once. The top ten clonotypes cover about 5% of the sample. What was sequenced was peripheral blood. These receptors all come from a man aged 35 to 55 with acute or convalescent COVID-19.

This clone was picked up one time. This chain connects TRBV25-1 to TRBJ2-7; 7 positions match TRBD1. The CDR3 contains 12 residues. The trim removed 7 bases at V and 3 bases at J, leaving 3 bases unmatched. Germline V gives CDR1 MGHDK, CDR2 SYGVNS. The CDR3 DNA reads as TGTGCCAGCAAAAGGGACAGCTACGAGCAGTACTTC. Its translation: CASKRDSYEQYF.

This chain uses TRBV6-1 with TRBJ1-6; 9 bases are a match to TRBD1. V shed 3 bases, J shed 0 bases, and the junction held 6 bases outside the gene matches. The CDR3 has 18 residues. The germline V gene has CDR1 MNHNS and CDR2 SASEGT. CDR3 bases: TGTGCCAGCAGTGATGGGACAGGGAAAAGCTCCTATAATTCACCCCTCCACTTT. Translation gives CASSDGTGKSSYNSPLHF.

The chain recombines TRBV7-9 with TRBJ1-3, with D possibly being TRBD1 (6 bases). V was cut by 3 bases and J by 2 bases, with 14 bases left in between. This CDR3 has 16 amino acids. CDR1 SEHNR and CDR2 FQNEAQ come from the germline V gene (reference sequence). The CDR3 DNA reads TGTGCCAGCAGCTTGCCCCGGACAGCTCCTGGAAACACCATATATTTT. As protein: CASSLPRTAPGNTIYF.

This clone has a handful of counts. J is TRBJ1-1 and V is TRBV18; 11 nucleotides match TRBD1. Germline trimming cut 2 bases from V and 4 bases from J; bases unmatched to any gene: 6. Germline CDR1 reads KGHSH; CDR2 reads LQKENI. The CDR3 is made up of 16 amino acids. This CDR3 is CASSPTTGTGGTEAFF. CDR3 sequence (DNA): TGTGCCAGCTCACCAACGACCGGGACAGGGGGCACTGAAGCTTTCTTT.

The V call is TRBV15, the J call TRBJ1-5; D remains ambiguous. In germline, CDR1 is LNHNV, CDR2 YYDKDF (reference sequence). CDR3 length equals 14 residues. The V gene lost 3 bases and the J gene lost 2 bases, with 8 bases spanning the gap. The CDR3 here is CATSRAFGNQPQHF. The CDR3 region has the DNA TGTGCCACCAGCAGGGCTTTCGGCAATCAGCCCCAGCATTTT.

This clone was seen a handful of times. The chain has TRBV6-2 or TRBV6-3 and TRBJ1-1; no clear D. This CDR3 spans 13 amino acids. Germline-derived CDR1 and CDR2 are MNHEY and SVGEGT. The V end was cut by 1 base, the J end by 4 bases, with 7 bases between. In DNA form, the CDR3 reads TGTGCCAGCAGTTACTTGGGGAGCACTGAAGCTTTCTTT. Protein product: CASSYLGSTEAFF.

The rearrangement joins TRBV27 to TRBJ1-6; D not certain. Trimming shortened V by 6 bases and J by 6 bases, and 9 bases separated the two germline ends. The CDR3 spans 13 residues. CDR1 MNHEY and CDR2 SMNVEV come from the germline V gene (reference sequence). The CDR3 sequence: CASSTVINSPLHF. CDR3 in DNA: TGTGCCAGCAGCACAGTGATTAATTCACCCCTCCACTTT.

The chain has TRBV10-2 and TRBJ2-6, with 7 bases lining up with TRBD2. The ends lost 9 bases at V and 1 base at J; junction bases unmatched: 6. The length of the CDR3 is 15 residues. From germline, CDR1 is WSHSY and CDR2 SAAADI. The DNA of the CDR3 is TGCGCCAGTGGGGGGGAAAGATCTGGGGCCAACGTCCTGACTTTC. Its translation is CASGGERSGANVLTF.

The V call is TRBV5-1, the J call TRBJ2-1; the match to TRBD1 covers 8 bases. CDR1 and CDR2 from the germline V gene are SGHRS and YFSETQ. CDR3 length: 14 amino acids. J was trimmed by 5 bases and V by 4 bases; bases with no gene match: 5. CDR3 protein: CASSGRDRHNEQFF. The CDR3 coding sequence is TGCGCCAGCAGCGGGCGGGACAGGCACAATGAGCAGTTCTTC.

This rearrangement joins TRBV7-2 to TRBJ1-5, with D tentatively TRBD1 (6 bases). V lost 0 bases and J lost 5, with 8 bases in between. Looked up from germline, CDR1 is SGHTA and CDR2 is FQGNSA. The CDR3 length is 14 residues. Here the CDR3 reads CASSLAYRDQPQHF. The DNA for the CDR3 is TGTGCCAGCAGCTTAGCCTACAGGGATCAGCCCCAGCATTTT.

This sequence joins TRBV14 and TRBJ2-7, with 7 nucleotides matching TRBD1. J was trimmed by 2 bases and V by 0 bases; bases with no gene match: 10. This CDR3 is 17 amino acids long. Germline V lookup: CDR1 SGHDN, CDR2 FVKESK. CDR3 DNA sequence: TGTGCCAGCAGCCAAGATTATGGGACAGACCTACCCTACGAGCAGTACTTC. This encodes CASSQDYGTDLPYEQYF.

The chain links TRBV7-3 to TRBJ1-2, with D hard to call. The CDR3 runs to 16 residues. Germline values: CDR1 SGHTA, CDR2 FQGTGA. V was pared by 1 base and J by 3 bases, with 15 bases between. The CDR3 is CASSLIGLEKDYGYTF. DNA of the CDR3: TGTGCCAGCAGCTTAATAGGTCTAGAGAAGGACTATGGCTACACCTTC.

This clone appeared a few times. V and J are TRBV7-8 and TRBJ2-1; D is unclear. Germline V gene data show CDR1 as SGHVS and CDR2 as FQNEAQ. This CDR3 is 16 amino acids long. Trimming stripped 2 bases from V and 8 bases from J, with 19 bases between. The CDR3 sequence: CASSLFQGSPLDEQFF. The CDR3 DNA follows: TGTGCCAGCAGCTTATTCCAAGGTAGCCCTCTCGATGAGCAGTTCTTC.

This sequence joins TRBV23-1 and TRBJ1-6; D is undetermined. TRBV23-1 carries the ORF label, with uncertain function. Trimming removed 8 bases at V and 5 bases at J, with 10 bases between. The CDR3 is 13 residues long. The CDR3 bases are TGCGCCAGCCACAAGACTGATAATTCACCCCTCCACTTT. Translating gives CASHKTDNSPLHF.

This chain joins TRBV2 and TRBJ1-2; D might be TRBD1 (5 bases). Between the trimmed V and J ends, which lost 3 bases and 7 bases, there was a span of 18 bases. The length of the CDR3 is 15 residues. The germline V gene encodes CDR1 SNHLY and CDR2 FYNNEI. The CDR3, as DNA: TGTGCCAGCAGTGATCCGGGGGGATTTGGTCGTGGCTACACCTTC. Protein: CASSDPGGFGRGYTF.

In this sample, this clone turned up a few times. This chain uses TRBV5-6 with TRBJ1-4; unclear D gene. The germline CDR1 and CDR2 sequences are SGHDT and YYEEEE. Between the trimmed V and J ends, which lost 5 bases and 3 bases, there was a span of 14 bases. The CDR3 covers 15 residues. The CDR3 spells CASSSESLSNEKLFF. CDR3 in DNA: TGTGCCAGCAGTTCTGAGAGCCTTTCTAATGAAAAACTGTTTTTT. Combining the CDR3 with reference TRBV5-6 and TRBJ1-4 gives the whole variable domain DAGVTQSPTHLIKTRGQQVTLRCSPKSGHDTVSWYQQALGQGPQFIFQYYEEEERQRGNFPDRFSGHQFPNYSSELNVNALLLGDSALYLCASSSESLSNEKLFFGSGTQLSVL.

This clone was picked up one time. The chain uses TRBV5-1 and TRBJ2-1; the D is unclear. The CDR3 is 14 amino acids. V lost 2 bases and J lost 0, with 6 bases in between. Germline CDR1 is SGHRS and CDR2 is YFSETQ. For the CDR3, the DNA is TGCGCCAGCAGCTTCGGAGACTCCTACAATGAGCAGTTCTTC. As protein: CASSFGDSYNEQFF.

Notes on this clone: This sample also contains other DNA sequences that code for the same CDR3. The J gene is TRBJ1-1, the V gene TRBV19, with TRBD1 matching over 7 bases. Unmatched junction bases numbered 1, after V lost 2 bases and J lost 4 bases. This CDR3 contains 13 residues. Germline V gives CDR1 LNHDA, CDR2 SQIVND (reference sequence). The CDR3 DNA reads TGTGCCAGTAGTATACAGGGGGGCACTGAAGCTTTCTTT. This encodes CASSIQGGTEAFF. Variable domain in full (rest from reference TRBV19 and TRBJ1-1): DGGITQSPKYLFRKEGQNVTLSCEQNLNHDAMYWYRQDPGQGLRLIYYSQIVNDFQKGDIAEGYSVSREKKESFPLTVTSAQKNPTAFYLCASSIQGGTEAFFGQGTRLTVV.

The chain has TRBV19 and TRBJ1-2; D is ambiguous. Germline V CDR1 and CDR2: LNHDA, SQIVND (reference sequence). The V and J ends lost 9 bases and 5 bases respectively, with 19 bases between them. The CDR3 covers 14 residues. The CDR3 sequence: CASQRGSVLYGYTF. The CDR3, as DNA: TGTGCCAGCCAACGAGGCTCCGTGCTTTATGGCTACACCTTC.

The chain has TRBV7-9 and TRBJ2-7, with D possibly TRBD1 on 5 matching bases. With 0 bases removed from V and 7 bases from J, the gap between germline ends came to 22 bases. There are 17 residues in the CDR3. Germline V gene data show CDR1 as SEHNR and CDR2 as FQNEAQ (reference sequence). CDR3 sequence (DNA): TGTGCCAGCAGCTTAGCCGGGCAGGGCGGCCCCTATGGGGAGCAGTACTTC. It yields the protein CASSLAGQGGPYGEQYF.